This T cell receptor beta chain was found in a study of cytomegalovirus exposure and HLA in healthy donors (dated by TCRdb to about 2017). With regard to the full study: According to an earlier analysis of 550 to 700 of the donors, 150 million to 200 million T cells yielded 90 million to 140 million unique TCR beta sequences and about 300 Gb of sequence data. An early release covering roughly 600 HLA-typed donors comprised roughly 300 gigabases of sequencing data and around 86 million unique TCR sequences. Of the roughly 400 genotyped donors, over 70% fell in the genetic ancestry cluster associated with self-reported Caucasian donors. The study aimed to test whether cataloging public T cell receptors could reveal signatures of past pathogen exposure. The study profiled the T cell repertoires of some 610 subjects by immunosequencing and related them to cytomegalovirus serostatus. A separate validation cohort of 90 to 150 different subjects was used in addition to the 666-subject first cohort. To predict cytomegalovirus infection status, the study combined high-throughput TCR immunosequencing, statistical association of individual TCRs with disease status, and machine learning. In a later analysis, previously published TCR beta repertoires from 550 to 700 donors were re-analyzed and high-resolution HLA genotyping was added so that TCR occurrence patterns could be studied. Rather than drawing on any new phenotypic data, the later analysis identified candidate immune exposures from TCR beta sequences and the way those sequences occurred across donors. In an earlier analysis of more than 550 of the donors, high-throughput TCR beta sequencing was used to judge whether each TCR beta V gene segment behaved as functional or pseudogenic. Donor age, sex, ethnicity and CMV serostatus were compiled alongside the repertoire data. In a later genetic analysis, genome-wide SNP genotypes for about three fifths of the roughly 670 donors were used, and that subset was treated as a discovery cohort. All discovery cohort repertoires had been generated using a single sequencing platform. HLA typing included class I and class II loci at four-digit resolution. Typing coverage varied by locus: about 620-630 donors for A, B, C, DRB1 and DQB1; more than 500 for DQA1; 600 to 610 for DPA1; roughly 470 for DPB1. Roughly 5 DR-DQ haplotypes were treated as single units for association and clustering because of strong linkage in the cohort. Among roughly 400 genotyped donors of the cohort, an average of about 220,000 unique TCR beta nucleotide sequences was sequenced per donor, of which about 20% were non-productive.

What the research found in general, with its limitations: In an earlier analysis of 500 to 650 of the donors, most TCR beta V segments appeared in productive rearrangements about 87% or about 30% of the time, broadly matching IMGT annotations. Because HLA typing was unavailable for some donors at each locus, only the typed subset was used in association tests. A later analysis reported that several top co-occurrence clusters appeared linked to parvovirus B19, influenza, CMV and Epstein-Barr virus. A later analysis found that TCR association rates varied across HLA loci, with DRB1 alleles showing the most associated TCRs and HLA-C alleles the fewest. A cluster of highly shared sequence variants was judged likely to represent a technical artifact of the sequencing pipeline. Compared with equally common non-associated chains, HLA-associated TCR beta chains in a later analysis were more clonally expanded and had lower generation probabilities. An association between a missense DCLRE1C variant and V-gene and J-gene trimming of TCR beta chains was found in a later genetic analysis and replicated in an independent cohort. Most TCR sequences were seen in very few donors, while some public TCRs were found in many individuals. A further reported finding was that TCR beta sequences accurately predicted the HLA-A and HLA-B alleles for most subjects in the first cohort. Compared with the approximately 670-donor mean, donors in an Asian-associated ancestry cluster had fewer N-insertions in productive TCRs, according to a later genetic analysis. In vitro tests confirmed that three of the cytomegalovirus-associated TCR beta chains recognize cytomegalovirus antigens. Strong co-occurrence of HLA alleles, especially DR and DQ, made assigning TCR associations to individual alleles difficult. The only immune exposure information available for the cohort was CMV serostatus. Presence/absence analyses assumed roughly uniform sequencing depth across donors, an assumption that may not hold. The earlier analysis of almost 600 of the donors excluded some 15 rarely observed V segments, including chromosome 9 orphons, because counts were too low. The 87-base-pair reads could not distinguish some IMGT-functional V segments, including TRBV6-2 and TRBV6-3, so those segments were excluded. It was suggested by the authors that the approach could potentially be generalized to other disease states and immunological phenotypes. A later analysis found that most CMV-associated TCR beta chains appeared HLA-restricted, with HLA associations seemingly driven largely by CMV exposure. In a later analysis, 15,000 to 20,000 TCR beta sequences were associated with specific HLA alleles at a false discovery rate of 0.05. Correlated functional status among segregating V segments might reflect linkage disequilibrium, but an unknown experimental factor could not be ruled out. The classifier was reported to diagnose cytomegalovirus status with high specificity and sensitivity in both the original cohort and the validation cohort. The cohort was sequenced for TCR beta chains only, and without alpha or paired-chain data the features that could be detected were limited. The study listed 150 to 200 TCR beta chains as associated with cytomegalovirus.

Note on this clone: There is no known antigen for this receptor. No base-level quality is on record; no much larger clone is a single base apart.

The cohort was made up of 666 healthy bone marrow donors. At the time of sampling, every cohort member was nominally healthy, though immune exposures that went unrecorded were likely present. The donor was CMV seronegative and was included in the group of around 320 seronegative cohort members. A peripheral blood sample was collected from each donor, and TCR beta sequencing was performed on peripheral blood mononuclear cells. The Qiagen DNeasy Blood Extraction Kit was used to extract genomic DNA from the blood cell samples. V lost 10 bases and J lost 3 bases; the stretch between them is 19 bases long. Reading the germline V gene (reference sequence) gives CDR1 SEHNR and CDR2 FQNEAQ. From the cysteine through the phenylalanine, the CDR3 covers 15 amino acids. CDR3 DNA is the only sequence kept; it has 45 bases, read in frame from the first base. Library creation used the immunoSEQ multiplex PCR assay. A mixture of 60 forward primers for TCR Vbeta segments and 13 reverse primers for TCR Jbeta segments was used in the multiplex PCR. The CDR3 region of rearranged TCR beta genes was amplified from genomic DNA by a multiplex PCR assay. The Illumina HiSeq System was used to sequence the amplified TCR beta libraries as 87-base-pair reads. For the original study's pipeline: In a later analysis, roughly 80 million unique TCR beta chains were counted across the 650 to 750 repertoires, and about 9.9 million of these chains were shared by at least two donors. To remove PCR and sequencing errors, raw reads were error-corrected and collapsed into unique sequences using a nearest-neighbor algorithm that merged closely related sequences. Alignment of CDR3 sequences to IMGT reference sequences was used to assign V, D and J gene segments. For a sequence to be retained, a match of at least six nucleotides to both a V gene segment and a J gene segment was required. A rearrangement counted as productive if the CDR3 had no stop codons and remained in frame with V and J, and every other rearrangement counted as non-productive. CDR3 was defined according to IMGT convention as the region running from the second conserved V-encoded cysteine to the conserved J-encoded phenylalanine. The earlier analysis of 500 to 750 of the donors excluded any sequence lacking an unambiguous match to a single V gene segment. In an earlier analysis of several hundred of the donors, V segments were called functional above 56.7% productive rearrangements and were called segregating when the between-donor standard deviation exceeded 5%. A statistical classification framework was built to diagnose cytomegalovirus status from the catalog of TCR beta chain sequences. In a later analysis, TCR nucleotide sequences were compared against IMGT/GENE-DB human TR gene sequences so that V and J genes could be assigned. The TCRdist pipeline was used in a later analysis to assign CDR3 sequences and most-parsimonious VDJ recombination scenarios. In a later analysis, each TCR beta chain was defined by its CDR3 amino acid sequence together with its V-gene family, and reads lacking a unique V-gene family were excluded. As a way to deal with suspected cross-contamination and a sequencing artifact, a later analysis dropped hundreds of nucleotide sequences that were highly shared and had low generation probability. In a later analysis, a clonal expansion index for each public chain was calculated from normalized within-repertoire ranks of inferred template counts. Generation probabilities in a later analysis came from a VDJ recombination model fitted to out-of-frame rearrangements, and those results were checked against IGoR. In a later analysis, TCR-TCR, TCR-HLA and TCR-CMV co-occurrence was scored with hypergeometric tests, and a repertoire-size bias correction was applied to TCR pairs. In a later analysis, false discovery rates were estimated by permuting HLA or CMV assignments 20 times. A later analysis grouped co-occurring TCRs with DBSCAN, adding TCRdist sequence similarity when clustering within HLA-allele-positive subsets. For co-occurrence clustering, repertoires with fewer than 30,000 or more than 120,000 public chains were excluded, along with 4 to 6 repertoires with anomalous nucleotide sharing. TCRdb mirrors the immuneACCESS table, restricted to in-frame sequences. Some clones are absent from its copies; in checked studies, under half trace to an unresolved V gene, and the reason for the others is unknown. Clone size and V and J calls were adopted from that table, with D and trimming inferred from the DNA. This sample has approximately 200,000 clones in its table, and about 74% of those were observed once. The ten most abundant clones make up around 15% of the sample.

The sequence derives from a man between 35 and 55 years old in good health and CMV-seronegative. Recombination joined TRBV7-9 with TRBJ2-1, and perhaps TRBD2 as D gene, on 6 matching bases. The material sequenced was PBMCs. The sequence in DNA is TGTGCCATCCAGCGCGGGGACGCCTTCTACAATGAGCAGTTCTTC. This codes for CAIQRGDAFYNEQFF.